This TCR beta chain is drawn from a study of blood T cell repertoires in COVID-19. Study background: Spain, Italy and the United States supplied samples that represented acute and convalescent COVID-19. Sample material is recorded as cDNA or gDNA derived from T cells, B-cell-depleted T cells, or PBMCs.

The CDR3 covers 15 residues. CDR1 is LNHDA and CDR2 is SQIVND in the germline V gene (reference sequence). J lost 7 bases, V lost 7 bases, and 11 bases had no gene match. Per the authors' pipeline: The assay estimated nucleated cells by amplifying reference gene primers. Libraries were prepared by immunoSEQ multiplex PCR; TCRdb keeps only in-frame clonotypes and omits some of them. V, J and clone size are those of that table, while D and trimming were read from the DNA. In the table there are roughly 230,000 clones, about four fifths of which are singletons. The TCR sequence derives from a middle-aged man with active or convalescent COVID-19. The chain is built from TRBV19 and TRBJ2-1; 9 nucleotides align to TRBD2. The sample was peripheral blood. Written as DNA, the CDR3 is TGTGCCAGTATGGTTGGCGGGGGGGCGGCAAATGAGCAGTTCTTC. It yields the protein CASMVGGGAANEQFF.